This TCR beta chain was recovered during a study of cytotoxic CD8 clonotypes in ibrutinib-treated CLL. Sequencing was performed with immunoSEQ multiplex PCR; in TCRdb, only in-frame clones are kept and a portion is missing. The repertoire has around 200,000 clones, 79% of them found once; the top ten carry roughly 10%. This CDR3 region has 15 residues. From germline, CDR1 is LNHDA and CDR2 SQIVND (reference sequence). Unmatched junction bases numbered 10, after V lost 11 bases and J lost 0 bases. The chain uses TRBV19 and TRBJ2-1; 7 bases map to TRBD2. The receptor comes from a human donor with chronic lymphocytic leukemia. Sample: PBMCs, taken after 12 months of ibrutinib treatment. CDR3 DNA: TGTGCCTCCTCTGGGGGGGGTACCTCCTACAATGAGCAGTTCTTC. Translated: CASSGGGTSYNEQFF.